The next 31 T cell receptor beta chains were all read from a single sample in a study of response to subunit inactivated influenza vaccine. TCRdb reanalysed the RT-PCR reads using MiXCR and keeps one entry per CDR3 protein. The sample has roughly 540,000 distinct CDR3 sequences; roughly a quarter are singletons. A further study also used this sample, focusing on T cells expressing NK-cell markers. As that report states: TCR beta cDNA was generated via 5'RACE template switching incorporating UMIs.

The sample in question was CD4+ T cells sorted from PBMCs, obtained 11 to 12 days after vaccination. Every receptor here comes from a man aged 50-60 years who received an inactivated influenza vaccine.

This clonotype was seen ten or more times. The chain has TRBV4-2 and TRBJ2-5; D is perhaps TRBD1 (5 bases). CDR3 length equals 14 residues. V lost 4 bases to trimming and J lost 3 bases, with 12 bases between them. Germline V gives CDR1 LGHNA, CDR2 YNFKEQ. The CDR3 DNA is TGTGCCAGCAGCCGTCGAACGGACAAAGAGACCCAGTACTTC. Translation: CASSRRTDKETQYF.

The rearrangement uses TRBV2 and TRBJ1-2; TRBD1 matches at 7 bases. The CDR3 has 14 residues. Looked up from germline, CDR1 is SNHLY and CDR2 is FYNNEI. V trimming: 6 bases; J trimming: 4 bases; junction bases outside the gene matches: 8. CDR3 loop: CASRPSTGAYGYTF. The CDR3 DNA reads as TGTGCCAGCAGACCCAGTACAGGGGCCTATGGCTACACCTTC.

This clonotype was recorded a few times. The chain carries TRBV12-3 or TRBV12-4 and TRBJ1-2, with 8 bases lining up with TRBD1. With 6 bases clipped from V and 7 bases from J, the junction kept 10 bases outside the gene matches. The CDR3 has 14 amino acids. The CDR3 protein is CASRRTGLDLGYTF. As DNA, the CDR3 is TGTGCCAGCAGGCGGACAGGGCTGGACCTTGGCTACACCTTC.

The chain recombines TRBV7-2 with TRBJ2-3; possibly TRBD1 for D (6 bases). V lost 3 bases and J lost 0, with 10 bases in between. Germline CDR1 is SGHTA and CDR2 is FQGNSA. The CDR3 runs 15 residues. The CDR3 DNA sequence: TGTGCCAGCAGCTTTGGGACACCGAGCACAGATACGCAGTATTTT. It specifies CASSFGTPSTDTQYF.

This clonotype appeared a few times. This chain uses TRBV12-3 or TRBV12-4 with TRBJ2-7; no clear D. CDR3 length: 14 amino acids. The V end lost 6 bases, the J end lost 5 bases, and 17 bases lay between the germline ends. The CDR3 is CASSFRRDAHEQYF. CDR3 nucleotides: TGTGCCAGCAGCTTCAGAAGGGATGCCCACGAGCAGTACTTC.

In this sample, this clonotype turned up a few times. The chain joins TRBV3-1 to TRBJ2-7; D might be TRBD1 (6 bases). This CDR3 has 16 residues. Germline V gene lookup returns CDR1 LGHDT and CDR2 YNNKEL (reference sequence). V was pared by 2 bases and J by 0 bases, with 14 bases between. CDR3 sequence: CASSQPGRGSSYEQYF. The DNA of the CDR3 is TGTGCCAGCAGCCAACCTGGCAGGGGCAGCTCCTACGAGCAGTACTTC.

This clonotype was observed at least ten times. The CDR3 sequence: CASSVTAYYEQYF. CDR3 sequence (DNA): TGTGCCAGCAGTGTGACTGCCTACTACGAGCAGTACTTC. J is TRBJ2-7 and V is TRBV6-1, with D unresolved. V lost 4 bases to trimming and J lost 3 bases, with 10 bases between them. The CDR3 loop spans 13 amino acids. Per the germline V gene, CDR1 is MNHNS and CDR2 is SASEGT.

This clonotype was found a few times. The chain joins TRBV5-1 to TRBJ2-1; maybe TRBD2 (5 bases). CDR3 length: 14 residues. CDR1 is SGHRS, CDR2 YFSETQ, per germline. V was clipped by 2 bases and J by 5 bases, with 11 bases between them. The CDR3 bases are TGCGCCAGCAGCTTTGGTGGGGAGCACAATGAGCAGTTCTTC. Amino acid sequence: CASSFGGEHNEQFF.

This clonotype appeared many times. The genes are TRBV12-3 or TRBV12-4 and TRBJ2-3; perhaps TRBD2 as D (6 bases). The CDR3 is 16 amino acids. V lost 2 bases, J lost 5 bases, and 17 bases lay in between. CDR3 DNA: TGTGCCAGCAGTTTATCCCCTTCGGGAGCCGGAGATACGCAGTATTTT. Its translation: CASSLSPSGAGDTQYF.

The chain employs TRBV29-1 and TRBJ2-5; D not certain. Trimming removed 5 bases at V and 2 bases at J, with 9 bases between. The CDR3 sequence is 12 residues long. CDR1 is SQVTM, CDR2 ANQGSEA, per germline. The CDR3 nucleotides read TGCAGCGTTCGAGCAAATCAAGAGACCCAGTACTTC. As protein: CSVRANQETQYF.

The chain combines TRBV29-1 with TRBJ2-5; 10 bases map to TRBD2. The ends lost 4 bases at V and 1 base at J; junction bases unmatched: 3. The CDR3 totals 14 residues. CDR1 and CDR2 from the germline V gene are SQVTM and ANQGSEA. CDR3 sequence reads: CSVGSGGSQETQYF. In DNA form, the CDR3 reads TGCAGCGTTGGTAGCGGGGGGTCCCAAGAGACCCAGTACTTC.

The chain joins TRBV12-3 or TRBV12-4 to TRBJ1-2; 7 bases fit TRBD1. The CDR3 sequence is 13 residues long. V shed 1 base and J 6 bases; nucleotides not matched to a gene: 2. CDR3 amino acids: CASSLGRGNGYTF. CDR3 DNA: TGTGCCAGCAGTTTAGGCAGGGGGAATGGCTACACCTTC.

This clonotype was found a few times. The chain employs TRBV12-5 and TRBJ2-2; unclear D gene. V lost 0 bases to trimming and J lost 6 bases, with 14 bases between them. This CDR3 contains 16 residues. Germline lookup yields CDR1 LGHNT and CDR2 FRNRAP. CDR3 nucleotides: TGTGCTAGTGGTTTGGTATTAGGCCCAAACCCCGGGGAGCTGTTTTTT. Translated: CASGLVLGPNPGELFF.

The table lists this clonotype with a few counts. V gene TRBV30 combines with J gene TRBJ2-3; D possibly uses TRBD1 or TRBD2 (5 bases each). Trimming took off 5 bases at V and 0 bases at J, with 9 bases between the two ends. CDR1 and CDR2 from the germline V gene are GTSNPN and SVGIG (reference sequence). This CDR3 contains 13 residues. CDR3 loop: CAWRWGSTDTQYF. CDR3 coding DNA: TGTGCCTGGCGGTGGGGGAGCACAGATACGCAGTATTTT.

This clonotype was seen only a few times. The rearrangement joins TRBV6-5 to TRBJ1-1; the match to TRBD1 covers 8 bases. The germline gives CDR1 MNHEY, CDR2 SVGAGI. The CDR3 has 17 amino acids. V gave up 0 bases and J gave up 3 bases; unmatched junction bases: 9. The CDR3 DNA follows: TGTGCCAGCAGTTACTCGAGCCGAGGACAGGGTGACACTGAAGCTTTCTTT. It translates to CASSYSSRGQGDTEAFF.

This clonotype has ten or more counts. The V and J genes are TRBV5-1 and TRBJ2-1; 8 nucleotides match TRBD2. From germline, CDR1 is SGHRS and CDR2 YFSETQ. This CDR3 is 18 amino acids long. V trimming: 0 bases; J trimming: 2 bases; junction bases outside the gene matches: 10. The CDR3 DNA follows: TGCGCCAGCAGCTTGGAGTCCCTGCGGGGGGCTACCTACAATGAGCAGTTCTTC. It encodes CASSLESLRGATYNEQFF.

This chain connects TRBV6-1 to TRBJ1-1; unclear D gene. The ends were cut back, 11 bases at V and 3 bases at J, with 22 bases in the middle. CDR1 MNHNS and CDR2 SASEGT come from the germline V gene. The CDR3 runs 15 residues. Written as DNA, the CDR3 is TGTGCCTGTCGGAAGTGGGCAACAACTTACACTGAAGCTTTCTTT. Encoded protein: CACRKWATTYTEAFF.

This clonotype turned up a few times. The chain combines TRBV7-9 with TRBJ1-1; unclear D gene. V lost 10 bases, J lost 0 bases, and 3 bases lay in between. The germline V gene encodes CDR1 SEHNR and CDR2 FQNEAQ (reference sequence). CDR3 length equals 10 residues. CDR3 nucleotides: TGTGCCATATTGAACACTGAAGCTTTCTTT. Its translation is CAILNTEAFF.

This clonotype showed up just a few times. This chain uses TRBV14 with TRBJ2-1; the match to TRBD2 covers 8 bases. CDR1 and CDR2 (germline): SGHDN, FVKESK. The CDR3 is 14 amino acids. The junction had 2 bases not matched to a gene; V was cut back by 1 base and J by 6 bases. In DNA form, the CDR3 reads TGTGCCAGCAGCCAAGCGGGGGGGCTCAATGAGCAGTTCTTC. Translated, it gives CASSQAGGLNEQFF.

V usage is TRBV28 and J usage is TRBJ2-1, with D maybe TRBD2 (5 bases). Trimming shortened V by 5 bases and J by 10 bases, and 18 bases separated the two germline ends. The germline V gene encodes CDR1 MDHEN and CDR2 SYDVKM. The CDR3 contains 14 residues. CDR3: CASSTGSMVKEQFF. DNA for the CDR3: TGTGCCAGCAGTACGGGATCCATGGTGAAGGAGCAGTTCTTC.

J is TRBJ2-1 and V is TRBV12-3 or TRBV12-4; D gene ambiguous. The CDR3 covers 13 residues. V was trimmed by 7 bases and J by 7 bases, leaving 14 bases between them. As DNA, the CDR3 is TGTGCCAGCACCCAGTCGAACGGGAATGAGCAGTTCTTC. It specifies CASTQSNGNEQFF.

The chain combines TRBV5-1 with TRBJ2-1; 8 nucleotides match TRBD2. The trim removed 0 bases at V and 6 bases at J, leaving 8 bases unmatched. The germline CDR1 and CDR2 sequences are SGHRS and YFSETQ. The CDR3 length is 16 residues. Here the CDR3 DNA reads TGCGCCAGCAGCTTGGGTTCGGGAGGGCTTTTCAATGAGCAGTTCTTC. Residues: CASSLGSGGLFNEQFF.

V is TRBV4-1 and J is TRBJ2-7; no firm D call. CDR1 and CDR2 from the germline V gene are MGHRA and YSYEKL. This CDR3 is built from 14 residues. V was cut by 3 bases and J by 6 bases, with 15 bases left in between. The DNA for the CDR3 is TGCGCCAGCAGCCAGGCCTCCCGGGTGGGCGAGCAGTACTTC. This translates into CASSQASRVGEQYF.

This chain links TRBV18 with TRBJ2-5, with a possible D match to TRBD2 (6 bases). V lost 6 bases to trimming and J lost 2 bases, with 16 bases between them. Germline V lookup: CDR1 KGHSH, CDR2 LQKENI. CDR3 length: 15 residues. The CDR3: CASSPQIGTQETQYF. The DNA for the CDR3 is TGTGCCAGCTCTCCCCAGATCGGGACTCAAGAGACCCAGTACTTC.

CDR3 sequence reads: CASSLGVAVDTQYF. Here the CDR3 DNA reads TGTGCCAGCAGCTTAGGAGTAGCTGTGGATACGCAGTATTTT. This chain links TRBV7-2 with TRBJ2-3; D gene uncertain. This CDR3 is 14 amino acids long. Germline lookup yields CDR1 SGHTA and CDR2 FQGNSA. Trimming left V 1 base short and J 6 bases short, with 11 bases between.

The chain joins TRBV5-4 to TRBJ2-3; unclear D gene. V was pared by 7 bases and J by 0 bases, with 9 bases between. There are 13 residues in the CDR3. CDR1 and CDR2 (germline): SGHNT, YYREEE (reference sequence). CDR3 nucleotide sequence: TGTGCCAGCGTCCGGCCAAGCACAGATACGCAGTATTTT. Protein product: CASVRPSTDTQYF.

CDR3 region: CASSWDHSGTGIQTQYF. The CDR3 region has the DNA TGTGCCAGCAGCTGGGACCATTCCGGGACAGGGATTCAGACCCAGTACTTC. The V and J genes are TRBV5-8 and TRBJ2-5, with 9 bases matching TRBD1. Trimming removed 3 bases from V and 6 bases from J; junction bases left unmatched: 15. Germline assignment: CDR1 SGHTS and CDR2 YDEGEE. The CDR3 is made up of 17 amino acids.

This clonotype was detected many times. The chain uses TRBV21-1 and TRBJ1-2. TRBV21-1 is a recognized pseudogene. CDR3 size: 14 residues. Here the CDR3 reads CASSSCRANYGYTF. The DNA of the CDR3 is TGTGCCAGCAGCAGTTGCAGAGCTAACTATGGCTACACCTTC.

The CDR3 sequence: CASSESYRGAGELFF. DNA for the CDR3: TGCGCCAGCAGTGAGTCCTACAGGGGTGCCGGGGAGCTGTTTTTT. The rearrangement joins TRBV10-2 to TRBJ2-2; TRBD1 aligns across 7 bases. The trim removed 0 bases at V and 6 bases at J, leaving 4 bases unmatched. The CDR3 contains 15 residues. In germline, CDR1 is WSHSY, CDR2 SAAADI.

This clonotype came up a few times. This rearrangement joins TRBV12-3 or TRBV12-4 to TRBJ2-5; D is undetermined. The CDR3 loop spans 13 amino acids. V dropped 0 bases and J dropped 4 bases, with 6 bases sitting between them. DNA for the CDR3: TGTGCCAGCAGTTTAGCAGATGGAGAGACCCAGTACTTC. Translated: CASSLADGETQYF.

CDR3 nucleotides: TGTGCCAGCAGTACAATTGAACAGCCTAGGAACTACGAGCAGTACTTC. It is translated as CASSTIEQPRNYEQYF. The V and J genes are TRBV28 and TRBJ2-7; D is uncertain. V shed 5 bases and J shed 3 bases, with 20 bases lying between them. Germline loops: CDR1 MDHEN, CDR2 SYDVKM. There are 16 residues in the CDR3. Full variable domain (remainder filled in from reference TRBV28 and TRBJ2-7): DVKVTQSSRYLVKRTGEKVFLECVQDMDHENMFWYRQDPGLGLRLIYFSYDVKMKEKGDIPEGYSVSREKKERFSLILESASTNQTSMYLCASSTIEQPRNYEQYFGPGTRLTVT.